Below are 8 T cell receptor beta chains sequenced from a single sample in a study of neurological immune-mediated disorders. TCRdb reprocessed the 5' RACE reads with MiXCR, giving one entry per CDR3 protein. This sample has roughly 47,000 distinct CDR3 sequences; roughly 4% occur once, and the top ten carry about 6%. The sample comprised PBMCs. The receptors shown here come from a woman in her fifties or sixties with multiple sclerosis.

This clonotype was counted at least ten times. The V call is TRBV7-2, the J call TRBJ2-2, with D uncertain. V was pared by 3 bases and J by 1 base, with 6 bases between. Germline values: CDR1 SGHTA, CDR2 FQGNSA. This CDR3 has 14 amino acids. The CDR3 is CASSFGRNTGELFF. The CDR3, as DNA: TGTGCCAGCAGCTTCGGCAGGAACACCGGGGAGCTGTTTTTT.

In this sample, this clonotype turned up many times. V usage is TRBV20-1 and J usage is TRBJ1-1; a possible D gene is TRBD1 (5 bases). V was cut by 6 bases and J by 5 bases, with 10 bases left in between. Germline CDR1 reads DFQATT; CDR2 reads SNEGSKA (reference sequence). There are 11 residues in the CDR3. The CDR3 coding sequence is TGCAGTGCACAACCAGGGACTGAAGCTTTCTTT. Translation gives CSAQPGTEAFF.

This clonotype was found many times. The chain combines TRBV12-3 or TRBV12-4 with TRBJ2-5; D ambiguous. Trimming left V 1 base short and J 1 base short, with 7 bases between. The CDR3 consists of 14 residues. DNA of the CDR3: TGTGCCAGCAGTTTAGTCGACGGCCAAGAGACCCAGTACTTC. Translation: CASSLVDGQETQYF.

Ten or more counts support this clonotype. CDR3 region: CASSGGADAGELFF. CDR3 DNA: TGTGCCAGCAGCGGAGGGGCGGACGCCGGGGAGCTGTTTTTT. The chain uses TRBV9 and TRBJ2-2; D may be TRBD1 or TRBD2 (5 bases each). The V and J ends lost 3 bases and 6 bases respectively, with 12 bases between them. Per the germline V gene, CDR1 is SGDLS and CDR2 is YYNGEE. This CDR3 has 14 residues.

This clonotype was recorded at least ten times. The chain employs TRBV7-9 and TRBJ2-3; D is uncertain. CDR3 length: 15 amino acids. Germline CDR1 is SEHNR and CDR2 is FQNEAQ (reference sequence). Trimming removed 0 bases from V and 3 bases from J, with 10 bases in between. The CDR3, as DNA: TGTGCCAGCAGCTTAGCGAGAAGGGAAACAGATACGCAGTATTTT. As protein: CASSLARRETDTQYF.

This clonotype has ten or more counts. The V and J genes are TRBV20-1 and TRBJ1-2; D uncertain. This CDR3 is 14 amino acids long. Germline V lookup: CDR1 DFQATT, CDR2 SNEGSKA (reference sequence). V lost 6 bases, J lost 3 bases, and 17 bases lay in between. This CDR3 reads CSARESGRYYGYTF. CDR3 sequence (DNA): TGCAGTGCACGGGAATCCGGGAGGTACTATGGCTACACCTTC.

This clonotype was counted a few times. This rearrangement joins TRBV5-5 to TRBJ1-5; a weak D match, TRBD1 (6 bases). CDR1 is SGHKS, CDR2 YYEKEE, per germline (reference sequence). Trimming took 3 bases from V and 5 from J, leaving 18 bases between them. CDR3 length: 16 amino acids. The CDR3 is CASSSLLRQVDQPQHF. In DNA form, the CDR3 reads TGTGCCAGCAGCTCCCTCCTTCGACAGGTTGATCAGCCCCAGCATTTT.

This clonotype was picked up a small number of times. The genes are TRBV15 and TRBJ1-4; no clear D gene. The CDR3 is made up of 13 amino acids. In germline, CDR1 is LNHNV, CDR2 YYDKDF (reference sequence). The V and J ends lost 1 base and 7 bases respectively, with 7 bases between them. CDR3 loop: CATSRGKGEKLFF. The CDR3 DNA reads as TGTGCCACCAGCAGAGGTAAAGGTGAAAAACTGTTTTTT.